The subject of this entry is one T cell receptor (beta chain). The target antigen is unknown. Germline values: CDR1 SNHLY, CDR2 FYNNEI. V shed 4 bases and J shed 7 bases, with 11 bases lying between them. This CDR3 is built from 14 residues. This sample was taken from a study of vaccination and CD4 T cells after COVID-19. The study sequenced cultured CD4+ T cell DNA using the Oncomine TCR Beta short-read assay. MiXCR, run by TCRdb on the PCR reads, gives a single entry per CDR3 protein. Of roughly 12,000 distinct CDR3 sequences listed, roughly 30% were seen once; the top ten hold around an eighth. Treatment given: approximately nine-day PBMC culture with coronavirus spike peptide pools or control peptides (ViraFEST assay).

This TCR was recovered from a human donor who had recovered from COVID-19. Material: CD4+ T cells from blood, cultured in vitro, obtained after SARS-CoV-2 vaccination. The chain carries TRBV2 and TRBJ1-6; D uncertain. The CDR3 sequence is CASSVSPTNSPLHF. The CDR3 region has the DNA TGTGCCAGCAGTGTCAGTCCGACAAATTCACCCCTCCACTTT.